Sequencing of this T cell receptor (beta chain) was carried out in a study of shared clonotypes between healthy human individuals. Notes on this clone: Its specificity is unknown.

Everyone who donated was a Caucasian adult who lived in Nashville, Tennessee. Notes on the study in general: In this cohort, only blood was sampled, and tissue repertoires likely differ. Larger richness was generally estimated for naive than memory subsets.

Assay execution proceeded at the deep level. The method was immunoSEQ multiplex PCR; TCRdb's version includes in-frame clones alone and lacks a portion of them. The table shows under 650,000 clones, with 90% to 96% occurring only once. The CDR3 consists of 16 residues. CDR1 is SGHTA and CDR2 is FQGNSA in the germline V gene. Trimming removed 3 bases from V and 2 bases from J; junction bases left unmatched: 6. This rearrangement joins TRBV7-2 to TRBJ2-7, with 11 positions matching TRBD2. This sequence originates from a woman younger than 45 in good health. Sequencing used naive CD4+ T cells sorted from blood. The subset: CD45RA+ positively selected. Written as DNA, the CDR3 is TGTGCCAGCAGCTTGATGGGACTAGCGGAAACCTACGAGCAGTACTTC. Its protein is CASSLMGLAETYEQYF.